A selection of T cell receptor beta chains follows, all from one sample in a study of T cells in localized non-small cell lung cancer. The table came from immunoSEQ multiplex PCR; TCRdb's copy has only in-frame clones and leaves some out. The sample yields about 15,000 clones, around 85% seen once. Sequences were derived from peripheral blood, sampled before any cancer treatment. The source is a woman aged 35 to 70 with stage I lung adenocarcinoma. Each CDR3 is given with its conserved first and last residue. A D gene is named only where the DNA matches it firmly. Only some rows state a clone size, as once, few, many or a class for expanded clones.

>NA|NA|14|TRBV28|TRBJ1-1
CASSLTGRSTEAFF
TGTGCCAGCAGTTTAACAGGGCGAAGCACTGAAGCTTTCTTT
>NA|TRBD2|15|TRBV5-1|TRBJ2-7
CASSGAAGGTYEQYF
TGCGCCAGCAGCGGGGCGGCGGGGGGCACCTACGAGCAGTACTTC
>NA|NA|17|TRBV18|TRBJ1-3
CASSPGRGGRSGNTIYF
TGTGCCAGCTCACCGGGGCGTGGGGGCCGCTCTGGAAACACCATATATTTT
>NA|NA|13|TRBV29-1|TRBJ1-2
CSVERQATYGYTF
TGCAGCGTTGAAAGGCAGGCAACCTATGGCTACACCTTC
>NA|NA|14|TRBV18|TRBJ1-1
CASSPQGLAPEAFF
TGTGCCAGCTCACCTCAGGGGCTGGCCCCTGAAGCTTTCTTT
>NA|TRBD2|15|TRBV28|TRBJ2-7
CASSLPGEGTYEQYF
TGTGCCAGCAGTTTACCCGGGGAGGGGACCTACGAGCAGTACTTC
>NA|TRBD1|19|TRBV15|TRBJ1-5
CATSRAQLLQDRMNQPQHF
TGTGCCACCAGCAGAGCCCAATTACTCCAGGACAGGATGAATCAGCCCCAGCATTTT
>NA|NA|16|TRBV5-4|TRBJ1-6
CASSLALGPPNSPLHF
TGTGCCAGCAGCTTGGCTCTCGGACCCCCAAATTCACCCCTCCACTTT
>NA|TRBD1|13|TRBV30|TRBJ1-2
CANKRQGRGGYTF
TGTGCCAACAAAAGACAGGGGCGGGGTGGCTACACCTTC
>NA|NA|11|TRBV5-8|TRBJ2-2
CASSPFGELFF
TGTGCCAGCAGCCCCTTCGGGGAGCTGTTTTTT
>NA|NA|17|TRBV5-4|TRBJ2-5
CASSLGDVIRGQETQYF
TGTGCCAGCAGCTTGGGGGATGTCATCAGGGGACAAGAGACCCAGTACTTC
>NA|NA|13|TRBV11-3|TRBJ1-1
CASSFSLNTEAFF
TGTGCCAGCAGCTTCTCCCTGAACACTGAAGCTTTCTTT
>NA|TRBD1|16|TRBV30|TRBJ1-1
CAWNEQGARRNTEAFF
TGTGCCTGGAATGAACAGGGGGCGCGAAGGAACACTGAAGCTTTCTTT
>NA|NA|15|TRBV6-6|TRBJ1-4
CASSYSGGANEKLFF
TGTGCCAGCAGTTACTCGGGGGGGGCTAATGAAAAACTGTTTTTT
>NA|TRBD1|13|TRBV28|TRBJ2-7
CASIGQGAYEQYF
TGTGCCAGCATTGGGCAGGGGGCTTACGAGCAGTACTTC
>NA|NA|15|TRBV9|TRBJ2-5
CASSPQRGDQETQYF
TGTGCCAGCAGCCCCCAAAGAGGGGATCAAGAGACCCAGTACTTC
>NA|TRBD2|14|TRBV7-2|TRBJ2-3
CASSLVAGSDTQYF
TGTGCCAGCAGCTTAGTAGCGGGGTCCGATACGCAGTATTTT
>NA|NA|13|TRBV12-2|TRBJ2-3
CASRFQRADTQYF
TGTGCAAGTCGCTTCCAACGGGCAGATACGCAGTATTTT
>NA|TRBD1|12|TRBV29-1|TRBJ1-2
CSVDRGVTGYTF
TGCAGCGTGGACAGGGGTGTTACTGGCTACACCTTC
>few|TRBD2|12|TRBV6-1|TRBJ2-7
CASSEQAGEQYF
TGTGCCAGCAGTGAACAAGCGGGGGAGCAGTACTTC
>NA|NA|16|TRBV6-6|TRBJ1-5
CASSYTQSEGNQPQHF
TGTGCCAGCAGTTACACTCAGTCGGAGGGCAATCAGCCCCAGCATTTT
>NA|TRBD1|16|TRBV7-8|TRBJ2-5
CASSKPRDRGRETQYF
TGTGCCAGCAGCAAACCCCGGGACAGGGGTAGGGAGACCCAGTACTTC
>few|NA|16|TRBV15|TRBJ2-7
CATSRDGRVTRYEQYF
TGTGCCACCAGCAGAGATGGAAGGGTCACTCGGTACGAGCAGTACTTC
>NA|TRBD2|14|TRBV12-5|TRBJ2-3
CASGSPSGVDTQYF
TGTGCTAGTGGTTCCCCTAGCGGGGTAGATACGCAGTATTTT
>NA|TRBD2|15|TRBV19|TRBJ2-1
CASSLGRALNNEQFF
TGTGCCAGTAGCTTGGGGAGGGCCCTTAACAATGAGCAGTTCTTC
>NA|NA|14|TRBV28|TRBJ2-5
CASGSGTSVETQYF
TGTGCCAGCGGGTCCGGGACATCTGTGGAGACCCAGTACTTC
>few|TRBD2|16|TRBV2|TRBJ2-6
CASSVSGGSGANVLTF
TGTGCCAGCAGTGTCTCGGGGGGCTCTGGGGCCAACGTCCTGACTTTC
>NA|TRBD2|19|TRBV4-1|TRBJ2-2
CASSQDLFGLAANTGELFF
TGCGCCAGCAGCCAAGATCTGTTCGGACTAGCGGCAAACACCGGGGAGCTGTTTTTT
>NA|NA|14|TRBV27|TRBJ1-5
CASSSHGETQPQHF
TGTGCCAGCAGTTCACACGGTGAAACTCAGCCCCAGCATTTT
>NA|NA|16|TRBV15|TRBJ2-5
CATAGEFTGAKETQYF
TGTGCCACCGCGGGAGAATTTACAGGGGCAAAAGAGACCCAGTACTTC
>NA|NA|13|TRBV30|TRBJ1-2
CAWSVYREDGYTF
TGTGCCTGGAGTGTGTACAGGGAGGATGGCTACACCTTC
>NA|TRBD1|18|TRBV11-2|TRBJ1-6
CASTMLIEGAPRGPPLHF
TGTGCCAGCACTATGTTGATAGAGGGGGCTCCACGGGGGCCCCCCCTCCACTTT
>few|NA|13|TRBV7-9|TRBJ2-1
CASSLGGAHEQFF
TGTGCCAGCAGCTTAGGGGGGGCCCATGAGCAGTTCTTC
>NA|NA|17|TRBV4-2|TRBJ2-1
CASSHPNGGSSYNEQFF
TGTGCCAGCAGCCATCCAAATGGGGGGAGCTCCTACAATGAGCAGTTCTTC
>NA|NA|13|TRBV4-1|TRBJ1-2
CASSLGHKEARTF
TGCGCCAGCAGCCTGGGACATAAAGAAGCCAGGACCTTC
>once|NA|14|TRBV6-5|TRBJ1-6
CASRIGQYNSPLHF
TGTGCCAGCAGAATCGGACAGTATAATTCACCCCTCCACTTT
>NA|NA|14|TRBV29-1|TRBJ1-2
CSVEEVTDGYGYTF
TGCAGCGTTGAAGAGGTCACTGACGGCTATGGCTACACCTTC